The T cell receptor (beta chain) under discussion was sequenced for a study of OX40 agonist ivuxolimab in advanced cancers. This clone was seen once. The antigen remains unidentified. The table came from immunoSEQ multiplex PCR; TCRdb's copy has only in-frame clones and leaves some out. The sample contains about 40,000 clones, 92% of which appear only once. Overall study findings and caveats: More expanded clones were found, on average, in CD8+ than in CD4+ T cells.

CDR3 length equals 16 residues. Germline CDR1 reads MNHEY; CDR2 reads SMNVEV (reference sequence). The ends were cut back, 4 bases at V and 4 bases at J, with 19 bases in the middle. The sample was CD4+ or CD8+ T cells sorted from blood, taken in a trial of the OX40 agonist ivuxolimab. The chain combines TRBV27 with TRBJ1-2, with D unresolved. The clonotype comes from an adult with an advanced solid tumor such as melanoma, head and neck, liver or kidney cancer. CDR3 sequence reads: CASSSSPLGPIYGYTF. DNA of the CDR3: TGTGCCAGCAGTTCCTCCCCACTCGGGCCTATCTATGGCTACACCTTC.